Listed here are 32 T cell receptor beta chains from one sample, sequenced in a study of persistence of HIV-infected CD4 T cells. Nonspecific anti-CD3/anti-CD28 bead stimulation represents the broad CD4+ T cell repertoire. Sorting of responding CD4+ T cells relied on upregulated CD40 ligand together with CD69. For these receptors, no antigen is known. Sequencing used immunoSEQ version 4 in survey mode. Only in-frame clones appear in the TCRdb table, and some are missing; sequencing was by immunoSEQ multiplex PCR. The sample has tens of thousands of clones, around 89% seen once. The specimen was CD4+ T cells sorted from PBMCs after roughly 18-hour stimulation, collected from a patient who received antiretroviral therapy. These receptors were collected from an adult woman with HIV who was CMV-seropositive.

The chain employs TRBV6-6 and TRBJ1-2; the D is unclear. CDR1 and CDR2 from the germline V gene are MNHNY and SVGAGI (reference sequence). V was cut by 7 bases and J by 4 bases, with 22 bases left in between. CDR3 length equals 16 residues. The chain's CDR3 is CASINRAPERGYGYTF. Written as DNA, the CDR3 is TGTGCCAGCATAAACCGGGCCCCAGAGCGGGGCTATGGCTACACCTTC.

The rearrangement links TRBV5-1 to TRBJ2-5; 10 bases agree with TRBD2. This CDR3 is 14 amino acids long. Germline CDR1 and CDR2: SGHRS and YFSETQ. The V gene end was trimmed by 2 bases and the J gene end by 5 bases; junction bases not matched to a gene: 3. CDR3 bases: TGCGCCAGCAGCTTAGCGGGAGGGCTGGAGACCCAGTACTTC. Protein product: CASSLAGGLETQYF.

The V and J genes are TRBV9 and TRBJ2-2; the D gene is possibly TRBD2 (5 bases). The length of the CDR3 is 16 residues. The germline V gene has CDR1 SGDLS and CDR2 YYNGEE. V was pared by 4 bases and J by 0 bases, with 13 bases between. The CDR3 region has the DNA TGTGCCAGCAGCCCCGGGGTAGGCGCGAACACCGGGGAGCTGTTTTTT. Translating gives CASSPGVGANTGELFF.

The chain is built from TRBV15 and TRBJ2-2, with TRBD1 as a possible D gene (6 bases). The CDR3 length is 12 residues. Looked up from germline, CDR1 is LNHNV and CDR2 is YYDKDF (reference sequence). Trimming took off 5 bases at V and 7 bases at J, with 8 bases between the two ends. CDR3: CATSPTGGELFF. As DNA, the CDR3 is TGTGCCACCAGCCCGACAGGCGGGGAGCTGTTTTTT.

CDR3 protein: CASSQGASEYF. The CDR3 bases are TGTGCCAGCAGTCAGGGTGCCAGTGAGTACTTC. This rearrangement joins TRBV27 to TRBJ2-7; tentatively, D is TRBD1 (5 bases). The V end lost 5 bases, the J end lost 11 bases, and 13 bases lay between the germline ends. The V gene's germline CDR1 is MNHEY and CDR2 SMNVEV (reference sequence). This CDR3 is 11 amino acids long.

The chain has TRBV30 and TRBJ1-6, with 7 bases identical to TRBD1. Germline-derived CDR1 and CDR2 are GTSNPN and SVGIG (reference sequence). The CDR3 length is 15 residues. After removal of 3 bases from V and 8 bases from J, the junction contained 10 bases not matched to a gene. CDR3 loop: CAWRYDRAGYSPLHF. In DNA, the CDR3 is TGTGCCTGGAGGTACGACAGGGCGGGGTATTCACCCCTCCACTTT.

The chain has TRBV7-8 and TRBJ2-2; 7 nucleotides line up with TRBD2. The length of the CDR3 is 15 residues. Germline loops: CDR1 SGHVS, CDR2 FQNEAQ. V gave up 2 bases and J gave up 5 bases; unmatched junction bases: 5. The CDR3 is CASSLMAGATGELFF. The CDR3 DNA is TGTGCCAGCAGCTTAATGGCGGGAGCAACCGGGGAGCTGTTTTTT.

CDR3 sequence reads: CATSEAGGSPDTQYF. In nucleotides, the CDR3 is TGTGCCACCAGTGAGGCAGGGGGTAGCCCAGATACGCAGTATTTT. J is TRBJ2-3 and V is TRBV24-1; 7 bases are a match to TRBD1. J lost 4 bases, V lost 4 bases, and 7 bases had no gene match. The CDR3 consists of 15 residues. Germline assignment: CDR1 KGHDR and CDR2 SFDVKD.

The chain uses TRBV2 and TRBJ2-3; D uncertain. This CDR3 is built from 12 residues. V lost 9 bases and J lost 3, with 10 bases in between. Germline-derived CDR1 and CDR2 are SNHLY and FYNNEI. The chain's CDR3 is CASGIVTDTQYF. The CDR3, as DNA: TGTGCCAGTGGGATAGTAACAGATACGCAGTATTTT.

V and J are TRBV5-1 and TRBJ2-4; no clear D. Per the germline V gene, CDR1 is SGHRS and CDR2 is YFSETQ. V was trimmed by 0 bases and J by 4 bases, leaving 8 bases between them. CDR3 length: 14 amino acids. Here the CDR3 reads CASSLASGKNIQYF. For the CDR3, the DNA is TGCGCCAGCAGCTTGGCCAGTGGGAAAAACATTCAGTACTTC.

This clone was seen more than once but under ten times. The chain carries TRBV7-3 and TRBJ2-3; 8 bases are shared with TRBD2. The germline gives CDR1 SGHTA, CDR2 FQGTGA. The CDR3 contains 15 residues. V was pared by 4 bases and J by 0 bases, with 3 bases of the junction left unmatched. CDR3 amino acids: CASSSAGDSTDTQYF. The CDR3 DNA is TGTGCCAGCAGCTCAGCGGGGGATAGCACAGATACGCAGTATTTT. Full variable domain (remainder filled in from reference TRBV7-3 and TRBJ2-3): GAGVSQTPSNKVTEKGKYVELRCDPISGHTALYWYRQSLGQGPEFLIYFQGTGAADDSGLPNDRFFAVRPEGSVSTLKIQRTERGDSAVYLCASSSAGDSTDTQYFGPGTRLTVL.

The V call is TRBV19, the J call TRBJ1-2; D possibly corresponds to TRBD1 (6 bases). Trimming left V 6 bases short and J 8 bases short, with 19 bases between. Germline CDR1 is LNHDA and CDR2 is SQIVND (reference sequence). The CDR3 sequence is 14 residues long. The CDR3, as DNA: TGTGCCAGTAGCCCCCGGACAGAATCTCGAGGCTACACCTTC. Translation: CASSPRTESRGYTF.

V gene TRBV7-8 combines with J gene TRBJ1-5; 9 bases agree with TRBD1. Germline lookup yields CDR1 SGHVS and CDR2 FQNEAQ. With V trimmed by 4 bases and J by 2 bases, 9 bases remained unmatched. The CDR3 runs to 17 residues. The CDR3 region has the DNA TGTGCCAGCAGCTCGTTAACAGGGGGCGCCGGCAATCAGCCCCAGCATTTT. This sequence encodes CASSSLTGGAGNQPQHF.

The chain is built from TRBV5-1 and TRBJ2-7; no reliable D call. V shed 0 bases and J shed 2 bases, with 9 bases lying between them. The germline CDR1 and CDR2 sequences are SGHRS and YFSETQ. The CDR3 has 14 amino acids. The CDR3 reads CASSLATLTYEQYF. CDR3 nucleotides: TGCGCCAGCAGCTTGGCTACGTTAACCTACGAGCAGTACTTC.

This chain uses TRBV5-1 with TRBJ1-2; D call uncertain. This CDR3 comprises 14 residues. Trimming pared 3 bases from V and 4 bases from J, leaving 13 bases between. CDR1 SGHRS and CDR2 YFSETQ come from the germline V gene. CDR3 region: CASSSGTLTYGYTF. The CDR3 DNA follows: TGCGCCAGCAGCTCCGGCACTTTAACCTATGGCTACACCTTC.

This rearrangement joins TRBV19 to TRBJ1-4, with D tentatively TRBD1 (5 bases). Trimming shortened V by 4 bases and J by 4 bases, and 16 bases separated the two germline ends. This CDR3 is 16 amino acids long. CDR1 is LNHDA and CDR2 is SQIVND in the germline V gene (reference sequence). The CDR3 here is CASSTPGLPFNEKLFF. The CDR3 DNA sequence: TGTGCCAGTAGTACCCCGGGACTTCCATTTAATGAAAAACTGTTTTTT. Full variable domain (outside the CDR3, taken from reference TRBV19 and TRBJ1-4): DGGITQSPKYLFRKEGQNVTLSCEQNLNHDAMYWYRQDPGQGLRLIYYSQIVNDFQKGDIAEGYSVSREKKESFPLTVTSAQKNPTAFYLCASSTPGLPFNEKLFFGSGTQLSVL.

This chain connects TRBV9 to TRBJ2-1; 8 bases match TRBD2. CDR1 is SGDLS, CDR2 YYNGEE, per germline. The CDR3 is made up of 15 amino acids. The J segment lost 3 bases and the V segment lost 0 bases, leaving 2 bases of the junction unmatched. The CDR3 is CASSVGAGDYNEQFF. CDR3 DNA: TGTGCCAGCAGCGTAGGAGCGGGGGACTACAATGAGCAGTTCTTC. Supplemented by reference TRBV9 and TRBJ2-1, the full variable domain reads DSGVTQTPKHLITATGQRVTLRCSPRSGDLSVYWYQQSLDQGLQFLIQYYNGEERAKGNILERFSAQQFPDLHSELNLSSLELGDSALYFCASSVGAGDYNEQFFGPGTRLTVL.

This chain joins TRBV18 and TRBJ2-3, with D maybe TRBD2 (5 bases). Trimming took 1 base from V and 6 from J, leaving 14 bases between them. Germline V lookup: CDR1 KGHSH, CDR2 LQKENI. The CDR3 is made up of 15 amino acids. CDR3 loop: CASSPQSGSGDTQYF. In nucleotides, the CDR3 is TGTGCCAGCTCACCACAGAGCGGCTCGGGTGATACGCAGTATTTT.

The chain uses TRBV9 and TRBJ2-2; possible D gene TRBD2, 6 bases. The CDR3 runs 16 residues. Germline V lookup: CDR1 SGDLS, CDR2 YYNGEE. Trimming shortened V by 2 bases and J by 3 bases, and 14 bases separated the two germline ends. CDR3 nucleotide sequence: TGTGCCAGCAGCGTCTTCCCTAGCGTCTACACCGGGGAGCTGTTTTTT. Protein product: CASSVFPSVYTGELFF.

CDR3 nucleotide sequence: TGCGCCAGCAGCCAACGAATCGCAGATACGCAGTATTTT. Encoded protein: CASSQRIADTQYF. This chain links TRBV5-1 with TRBJ2-3, with D uncertain. CDR3 length: 13 residues. Germline V gene data show CDR1 as SGHRS and CDR2 as YFSETQ. With 4 bases removed from V and 4 bases from J, the gap between germline ends came to 10 bases.

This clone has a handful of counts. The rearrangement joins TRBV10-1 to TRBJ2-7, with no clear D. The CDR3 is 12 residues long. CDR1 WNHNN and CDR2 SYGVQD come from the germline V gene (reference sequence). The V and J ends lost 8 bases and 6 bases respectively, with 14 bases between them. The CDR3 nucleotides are TGCGCCAGCTATATACTGACCCTCGAGCAGTACTTC. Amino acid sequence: CASYILTLEQYF.

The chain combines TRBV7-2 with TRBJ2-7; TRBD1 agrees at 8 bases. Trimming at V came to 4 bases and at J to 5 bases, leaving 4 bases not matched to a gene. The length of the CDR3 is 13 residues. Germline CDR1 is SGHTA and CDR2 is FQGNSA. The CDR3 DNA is TGTGCCAGCAGCTCGGACAGGGAAAACGAGCAGTACTTC. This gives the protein CASSSDRENEQYF. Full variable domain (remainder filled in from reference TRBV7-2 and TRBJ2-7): GAGVSQSPSNKVTEKGKDVELRCDPISGHTALYWYRQSLGQGLEFLIYFQGNSAPDKSGLPSDRFSAERTGGSVSTLTIQRTQQEDSAVYLCASSSDRENEQYFGPGTRLTVT.

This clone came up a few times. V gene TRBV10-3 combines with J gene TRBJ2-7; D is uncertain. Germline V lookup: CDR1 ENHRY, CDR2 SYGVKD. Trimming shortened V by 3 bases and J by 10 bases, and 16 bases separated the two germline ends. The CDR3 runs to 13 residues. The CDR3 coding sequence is TGTGCCATCAGTGACGGAGTATCCACCGCACAGTACTTC. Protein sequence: CAISDGVSTAQYF.

CDR3 in DNA: TGCGCCAGCAGTGAGGGGACAGCAAGCACAGATACGCAGTATTTT. It codes for CASSEGTASTDTQYF. V and J are TRBV10-1 and TRBJ2-3, with 7 bases that match TRBD1. Germline CDR1 is WNHNN and CDR2 is SYGVQD (reference sequence). The CDR3 extends over 15 amino acids. J lost 0 bases, V lost 2 bases, and 2 bases had no gene match.

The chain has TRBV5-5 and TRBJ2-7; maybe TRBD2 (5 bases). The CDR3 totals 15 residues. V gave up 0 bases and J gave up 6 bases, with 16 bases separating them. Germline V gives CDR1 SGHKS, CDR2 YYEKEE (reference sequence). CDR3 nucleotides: TGTGCCAGCAGCTTGGTCCGGGGTGCGCTGAGCGAGCAGTACTTC. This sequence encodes CASSLVRGALSEQYF.

The CDR3 DNA is TGTGCCAGCAGTGCAACTACCTCCTACAATGAGCAGTTCTTC. This sequence encodes CASSATTSYNEQFF. The V call is TRBV2, the J call TRBJ2-1; D is undetermined. This CDR3 is built from 14 residues. Germline V gene lookup returns CDR1 SNHLY and CDR2 FYNNEI. V was cut by 4 bases and J by 0 bases, with 7 bases left in between.

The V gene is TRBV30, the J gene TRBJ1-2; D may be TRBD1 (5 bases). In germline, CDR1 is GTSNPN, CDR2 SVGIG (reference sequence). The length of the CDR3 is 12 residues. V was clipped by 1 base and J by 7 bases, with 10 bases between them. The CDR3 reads CAWSEGVGGYTF. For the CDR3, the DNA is TGTGCCTGGAGTGAAGGGGTGGGTGGCTACACCTTC. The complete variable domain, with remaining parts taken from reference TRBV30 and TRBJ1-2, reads SQTIHQWPATLVQPVGSPLSLECTVEGTSNPNLYWYRQAAGRGLQLLFYSVGIGQISSEVPQNLSASRPQDRQFILSSKKLLLSDSGFYLCAWSEGVGGYTFGSGTRLTVV.

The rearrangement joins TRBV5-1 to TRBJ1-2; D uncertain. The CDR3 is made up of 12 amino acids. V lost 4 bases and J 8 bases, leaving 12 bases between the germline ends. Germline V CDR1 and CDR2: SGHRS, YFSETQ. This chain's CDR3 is CASSPLQRGYTF. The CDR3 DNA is TGCGCCAGCAGCCCCTTACAAAGGGGCTACACCTTC.

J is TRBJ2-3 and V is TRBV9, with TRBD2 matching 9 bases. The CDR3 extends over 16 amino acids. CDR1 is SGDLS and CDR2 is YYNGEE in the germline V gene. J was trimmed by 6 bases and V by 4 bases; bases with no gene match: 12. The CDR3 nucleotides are TGTGCCAGCAGCTCCCAAATAGCGGGGGCCCTGGATACGCAGTATTTT. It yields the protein CASSSQIAGALDTQYF. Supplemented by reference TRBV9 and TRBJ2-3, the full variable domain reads DSGVTQTPKHLITATGQRVTLRCSPRSGDLSVYWYQQSLDQGLQFLIQYYNGEERAKGNILERFSAQQFPDLHSELNLSSLELGDSALYFCASSSQIAGALDTQYFGPGTRLTVL.

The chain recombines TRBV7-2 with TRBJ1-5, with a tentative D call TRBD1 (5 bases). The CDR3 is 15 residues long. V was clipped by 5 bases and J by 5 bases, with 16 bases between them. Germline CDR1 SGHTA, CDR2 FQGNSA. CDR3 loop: CASSGGGYPDQPQHF. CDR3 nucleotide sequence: TGTGCCAGCAGCGGGGGGGGGTACCCCGATCAGCCCCAGCATTTT.

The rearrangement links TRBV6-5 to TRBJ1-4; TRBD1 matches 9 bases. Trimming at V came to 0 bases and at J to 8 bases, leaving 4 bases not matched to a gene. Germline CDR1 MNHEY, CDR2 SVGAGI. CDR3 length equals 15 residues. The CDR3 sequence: CASSYSTGGQEKLFF. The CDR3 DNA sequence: TGTGCCAGCAGTTACTCCACAGGGGGCCAGGAAAAACTGTTTTTT.

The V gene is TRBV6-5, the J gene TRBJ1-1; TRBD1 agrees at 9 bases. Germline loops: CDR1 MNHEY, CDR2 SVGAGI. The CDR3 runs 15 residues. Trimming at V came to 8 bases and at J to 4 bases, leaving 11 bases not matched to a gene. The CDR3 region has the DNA TGTGCCAGCGGGTACAGGGGGCAGGGAGGCACTGAAGCTTTCTTT. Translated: CASGYRGQGGTEAFF.